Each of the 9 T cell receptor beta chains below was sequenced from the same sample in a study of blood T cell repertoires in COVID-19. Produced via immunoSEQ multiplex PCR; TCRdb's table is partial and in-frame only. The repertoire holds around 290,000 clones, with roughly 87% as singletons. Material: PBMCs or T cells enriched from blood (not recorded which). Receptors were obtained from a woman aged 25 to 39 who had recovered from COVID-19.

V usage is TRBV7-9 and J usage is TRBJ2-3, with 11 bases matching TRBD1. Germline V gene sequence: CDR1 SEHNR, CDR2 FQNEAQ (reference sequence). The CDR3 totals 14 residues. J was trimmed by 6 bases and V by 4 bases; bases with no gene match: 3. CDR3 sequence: CASSYRDRGDTQYF. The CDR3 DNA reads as TGTGCCAGCAGCTACCGGGACAGGGGGGATACGCAGTATTTT.

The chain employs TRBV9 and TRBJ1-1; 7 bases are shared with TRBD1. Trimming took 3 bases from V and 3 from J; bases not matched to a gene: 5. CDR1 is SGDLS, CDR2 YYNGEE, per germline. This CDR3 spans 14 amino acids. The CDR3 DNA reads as TGTGCCAGCAGCGCCACAGGGGTTGACACTGAAGCTTTCTTT. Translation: CASSATGVDTEAFF.

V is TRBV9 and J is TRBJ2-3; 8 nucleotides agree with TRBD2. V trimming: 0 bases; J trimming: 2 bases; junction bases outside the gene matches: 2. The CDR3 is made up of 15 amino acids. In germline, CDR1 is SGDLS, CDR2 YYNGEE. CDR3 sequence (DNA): TGTGCCAGCAGCGTAGGGACTAGCCTCACAGATACGCAGTATTTT. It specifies CASSVGTSLTDTQYF.

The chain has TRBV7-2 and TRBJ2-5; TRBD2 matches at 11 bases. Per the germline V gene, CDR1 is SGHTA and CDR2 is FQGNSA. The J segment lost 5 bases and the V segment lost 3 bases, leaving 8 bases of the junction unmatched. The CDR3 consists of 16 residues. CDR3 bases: TGTGCCAGCAGCTTCTGGGTAGCGGGGGGGCAGGAGACCCAGTACTTC. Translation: CASSFWVAGGQETQYF.

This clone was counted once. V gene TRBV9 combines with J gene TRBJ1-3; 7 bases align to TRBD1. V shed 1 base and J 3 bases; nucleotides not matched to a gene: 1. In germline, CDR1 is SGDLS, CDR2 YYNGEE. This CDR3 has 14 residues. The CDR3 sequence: CASSVRGLGNTIYF. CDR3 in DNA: TGTGCCAGCAGCGTAAGGGGGCTTGGAAACACCATATATTTT.

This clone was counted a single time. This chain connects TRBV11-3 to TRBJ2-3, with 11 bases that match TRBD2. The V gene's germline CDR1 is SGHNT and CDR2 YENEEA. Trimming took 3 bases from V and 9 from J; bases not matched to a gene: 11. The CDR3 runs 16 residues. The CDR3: CASSFLLAGGRATQYF. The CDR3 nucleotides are TGTGCCAGCAGCTTCCTATTAGCGGGGGGGCGTGCCACGCAGTATTTT.

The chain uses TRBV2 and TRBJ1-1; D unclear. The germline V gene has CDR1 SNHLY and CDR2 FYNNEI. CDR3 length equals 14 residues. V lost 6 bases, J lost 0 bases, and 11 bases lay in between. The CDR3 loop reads CASSARTMNTEAFF. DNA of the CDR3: TGTGCCAGCAGCGCCCGAACAATGAACACTGAAGCTTTCTTT. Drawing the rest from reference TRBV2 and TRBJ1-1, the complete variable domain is EPEVTQTPSHQVTQMGQEVILRCVPISNHLYFYWYRQILGQKVEFLVSFYNNEISEKSEIFDDQFSVERPDGSNFTLKIRSTKLEDSAMYFCASSARTMNTEAFFGQGTRLTVV.

The CDR3, as DNA: TGTGCCAGCAGTTTCAGGGAAACTCCGATACGACTGTTTTTT. This translates into CASSFRETPIRLFF. This sequence joins TRBV6-5 and TRBJ1-4, with a tentative D call TRBD1 (5 bases). Trimming left V 4 bases short and J 13 bases short, with 19 bases between. Per the germline V gene, CDR1 is MNHEY and CDR2 is SVGAGI. CDR3 size: 14 residues.

The CDR3 nucleotides read TGTGCCAGCAGGCGGGGTCAGAACGAGCAGTACTTC. Amino acid sequence: CASRRGQNEQYF. This chain joins TRBV28 and TRBJ2-7; possibly TRBD2 for D (6 bases). Germline CDR1 MDHEN, CDR2 SYDVKM. Between the trimmed V and J ends, which lost 6 bases and 5 bases, there was a span of 11 bases. CDR3 length: 12 residues.